These T cell receptor beta chains were read from a single sample in a study of blood T cell repertoires in COVID-19. Method: immunoSEQ multiplex PCR; TCRdb's copy keeps in-frame clones and lacks some. The profile shows 190,000 or so clones, 89% of them singletons. Material for sequencing was PBMCs or T cells enriched from blood (not recorded which). Receptors were obtained from a woman between 18 and 30 years old who had recovered from COVID-19. Each CDR3 is given with its conserved first and last residue. The D gene is left open where the match is weak. Only some rows state a clone size, as once, few, many or a class for expanded clones.

d_call j_call v_call clone_size cdr3_nt cdr3_aa
TRBD1 TRBJ2-7 TRBV5-8 NA TGTGCCAGCAGCTTGACCATCGGGACAGGGGGTGGCTACGAGCAGTACTTC CASSLTIGTGGGYEQYF
TRBD2 TRBJ2-5 TRBV12-5 NA TGTGCTAGTGGTTTGGGCGGGGGGGCCACCGAGACCCAGTACTTC CASGLGGGATETQYF
NA TRBJ1-1 TRBV28 NA TGTGCCAGCAGTTTACGGAACACTGAAGCTTTCTTT CASSLRNTEAFF
NA TRBJ2-1 TRBV10-3 NA TGTGCCATCAGTGAGTCCGGAGGCGAGCAGTTCTTC CAISESGGEQFF
NA TRBJ2-2 TRBV21-1 NA TGTGCCAGCAGCAAAGGCGCGGGCTCCGGGGAGCTGTTTTTT CASSKGAGSGELFF
TRBD1 TRBJ1-2 TRBV5-1 NA TGCGCCAGCAGCTTGACGACAGGGAGCCTTGACTACACCTTC CASSLTTGSLDYTF
NA TRBJ1-3 TRBV6-5 NA TGTGCCAGCAGTTACTACCTGACAGAAGGAAACACCATATATTTT CASSYYLTEGNTIYF
NA TRBJ2-7 TRBV19 NA TGTGCCAGTAGTATTGTTCTTCAGACCTACGAGCAGTACTTC CASSIVLQTYEQYF
TRBD1 TRBJ1-5 TRBV10-1 NA TGCGCCAGCAATTCCGGACAGGGTTGGTATAGCAATCAGCCCCAGCATTTT CASNSGQGWYSNQPQHF
NA TRBJ2-1 TRBV3-1/TRBV3-2 NA TGTGCCAGCAGCCAACCCGCGGGGCCCCCTTACAATGAGCAGTTCTTC CASSQPAGPPYNEQFF
TRBD1 TRBJ1-2 TRBV12-5 NA TGTGCTAGTGGTTTGGAGACAGGGAGGAGGAAATATGGCTACACCTTC CASGLETGRRKYGYTF
NA TRBJ1-1 TRBV5-1 NA TGCGCCAGCAGCCGGGGGGGACACCTTGATCGGACTGAAGCTTTCTTT CASSRGGHLDRTEAFF
NA TRBJ1-1 TRBV24-1 NA TGTGCCACCAGTGGAGGGGACATGAACACTGAAGCTTTCTTT CATSGGDMNTEAFF
NA TRBJ1-1 TRBV7-3 NA TGTGCCAGCAGGTTGCGGACAGCGAACACTGAAGCTTTCTTT CASRLRTANTEAFF
TRBD1 TRBJ1-1 TRBV4-1 once TGCGCCAGCAGCCAACCGGGACAGGGTGAAGCTTTCTTT CASSQPGQGEAFF
NA TRBJ1-2 TRBV6-5 once TGTGCCAGCAGTTACTCTGTCCGGGCCGGGGACTATGGCTACACCTTC CASSYSVRAGDYGYTF
NA TRBJ2-7 TRBV30 NA TGTGCCTGGAGTGTCCAAGGGGAAAGGTACTTC CAWSVQGERYF
TRBD2 TRBJ2-3 TRBV3-1/TRBV3-2 few TGTGCCAGCAGCCCGACTAGCACTAGCACAGATACGCAGTATTTT CASSPTSTSTDTQYF
NA TRBJ2-1 TRBV5-6 NA TGTGCCAGCAGCATTCTCCTTTCGGGGTACGGCTCCTACAATGAGCAGTTCTTC CASSILLSGYGSYNEQFF
TRBD1 TRBJ1-2 TRBV7-7 NA TGTGCCAGCAGTTATCGGACAGGTACAACTAACTATGGCTACACCTTC CASSYRTGTTNYGYTF
TRBD2 TRBJ2-2 TRBV28 NA TGTGCCAGCAGCGGAGCGGGGGGGCCCGGGGAGCTGTTTTTT CASSGAGGPGELFF
NA TRBJ2-1 TRBV5-1 NA TGCGCCAGCAGCACCGGACAGACCTACAATGAGCAGTTCTTC CASSTGQTYNEQFF
NA TRBJ1-6 TRBV9 NA TGTGCCAGCAGGTTAGGGGATGCTTCACCCCTCCACTTT CASRLGDASPLHF
TRBD1 TRBJ1-4 TRBV9 NA TGTGCCAGCAGCGCGGGACAGGGTTATTCAACTAATGAAAAACTGTTTTTT CASSAGQGYSTNEKLFF
NA TRBJ2-3 TRBV11-2 NA TGTGCCAGCAGCTTAGGCCTAGCTAGCACAGATACGCAGTATTTT CASSLGLASTDTQYF
NA TRBJ1-1 TRBV28 NA TGTGCCAGCAGTTTCCCTACAGGAAACACTGAAGCTTTCTTT CASSFPTGNTEAFF
TRBD1 TRBJ1-1 TRBV6-5 NA TGTGCCAGCGGGTTAGAGGGGGCGCTCACTGAAGCTTTCTTT CASGLEGALTEAFF
NA TRBJ2-1 TRBV3-1/TRBV3-2 NA TGTGCCAGCAGCCAAGCCCTTCAGGGGAGTAACAATGAGCAGTTCTTC CASSQALQGSNNEQFF
TRBD2 TRBJ2-3 TRBV9 NA TGTGCCAGCAGCGTAGGCGGGGGGGCCACAGATACGCAGTATTTT CASSVGGGATDTQYF
NA TRBJ1-1 TRBV11-2 NA TGTGCCAGCAGCTTCCTGCGGGGAACTGGGAACACTGAAGCTTTCTTT CASSFLRGTGNTEAFF
NA TRBJ2-7 TRBV5-6 NA TGTGCCAGCAGACCCACAGGGTTGGACGAGCAGTACTTC CASRPTGLDEQYF
NA TRBJ1-4 TRBV9 NA TGTGCCAGCAGCGTAGATGCAGGGGCTGGAGAAAAACTGTTTTTT CASSVDAGAGEKLFF
NA TRBJ1-1 TRBV12-5 NA TGTGCTAGTGGTTCTCGGAGGGGCGCGGTCACTGAAGCTTTCTTT CASGSRRGAVTEAFF
TRBD1 TRBJ1-1 TRBV28 NA TGTGCCACGACAGGGTTAGTGAACACTGAAGCTTTCTTT CATTGLVNTEAFF
TRBD2 TRBJ2-1 TRBV7-3 NA TGTGCCAGCAGCCTCCGGGGTCGGACTAGGAGGGGCAATGAGCAGTTCTTC CASSLRGRTRRGNEQFF
NA TRBJ1-2 TRBV6-6 NA TGTGCCAGCACCATCGGGACAACCTATGGCTACACCTTC CASTIGTTYGYTF
NA TRBJ2-7 TRBV28 NA TGTGCCAGCAGTCCCGGGCGGGACGAGCAGTACTTC CASSPGRDEQYF
NA TRBJ1-4 TRBV11-2 NA TGTGCCAGCAGCCAATATCCCAGGGATCCCAATGAAAAACTGTTTTTT CASSQYPRDPNEKLFF
TRBD2 TRBJ2-2 TRBV5-4 once TGTGCCAGCAGGACCGGACTAGCGGGGGGAAACACCGGGGAGCTGTTTTTT CASRTGLAGGNTGELFF
NA TRBJ2-5 TRBV18 NA TGTGCCAGCTCACCTGGTAGCCAAGAGACCCAGTACTTC CASSPGSQETQYF
TRBD2 TRBJ2-2 TRBV19 few TGTGCCAGTAGTATCGGACTAGCGGGGGGGAAATTGCCCACCGGGGAGCTGTTTTTT CASSIGLAGGKLPTGELFF
TRBD1 TRBJ1-6 TRBV10-3 NA TGTGCCATCAGTGAGGGGACAGCCTATAATTCACCCCTCCACTTT CAISEGTAYNSPLHF
NA TRBJ2-1 TRBV12-3/TRBV12-4 NA TGTGCCAGCAGTCTAGAGGGGGGGAATGAGCAGTTCTTC CASSLEGGNEQFF
NA TRBJ1-6 TRBV6-1 NA TGTGCCAGCAGTGAAGACCCAGGTTTAAATTCACCCCTCCACTTT CASSEDPGLNSPLHF
TRBD2 TRBJ2-5 TRBV7-9 NA TGTGCCAGCAGCATTAGCGGGGGGGCGGAGACCCAGTACTTC CASSISGGAETQYF
TRBD1 TRBJ1-4 TRBV20-1 NA TGCAGTGCTAGTACGGCCCGGACAGGGAAGTTTGAAAAACTGTTTTTT CSASTARTGKFEKLFF
NA TRBJ2-3 TRBV15 NA TGTGCCACCAGCAGACTAACTAGCACAGATACGCAGTATTTT CATSRLTSTDTQYF
NA TRBJ2-1 TRBV7-2 NA TGTGCCAGCAGCTTAGGCCAGGGGACATACAATGAGCAGTTCTTC CASSLGQGTYNEQFF
TRBD1 TRBJ1-2 TRBV12-3/TRBV12-4 NA TGTGCCAGCACCGGGACAGTCTATGGCTACACCTTC CASTGTVYGYTF
TRBD2 TRBJ2-1 TRBV6-5 NA TGTGCCAGCAGGTCTAGCGGGGGTTACAATGAGCAGTTCTTC CASRSSGGYNEQFF
NA TRBJ2-2 TRBV6-1 NA TGTGCCAGCAGTGTCCGGTGGAACAGGGGGGGCACCGGGGAGCTGTTTTTT CASSVRWNRGGTGELFF
TRBD2 TRBJ2-7 TRBV5-4 NA TGTGCCAGCAGCTTGGGCGGGGGGAGTTCCTACGAGCAGTACTTC CASSLGGGSSYEQYF
NA TRBJ1-6 TRBV4-1 once TGCGCCAGCAGCCAAGCTCCAGCGTTTAATTCACCCCTCCACTTT CASSQAPAFNSPLHF
TRBD2 TRBJ2-3 TRBV6-2/TRBV6-3 NA TGTGCCAGCAGTTACCTAGCGGGGGCTGGAGATACGCAGTATTTT CASSYLAGAGDTQYF
TRBD1 TRBJ1-6 TRBV5-1 once TGCGCCAGCAGCTTGGATCCCCCCCAGGACAGGGGATGGGGGTCACCCCTCCACTTT CASSLDPPQDRGWGSPLHF
NA TRBJ1-6 TRBV5-5 NA TGTGCCAGCAGCTTGGACGGGGTTACCTATAATTCACCCCTCCACTTT CASSLDGVTYNSPLHF
NA TRBJ1-2 TRBV28 NA TGTGCCAGCAGTTTAGCAGGGGTAAGGCTGGAGAACTATGGCTACACCTTC CASSLAGVRLENYGYTF
TRBD1 TRBJ1-3 TRBV4-1 NA TGCGCCAGCAGCCAACCCGTACAGGGGAGAGGAAACACCATATATTTT CASSQPVQGRGNTIYF
NA TRBJ2-5 TRBV7-9 once TGTGCCAGCAGCTCCTACCCGGAGACCCAGTACTTC CASSSYPETQYF
TRBD1 TRBJ2-7 TRBV9 NA TGTGCCAGCAGCGATGGGACAGGGGACCACGAGCAGTACTTC CASSDGTGDHEQYF